The 27 T cell receptor beta chains presented below share a single source sample, sequenced in a study of immune evolution from preneoplasia to lung adenocarcinoma. Clones were read by immunoSEQ multiplex PCR, and TCRdb kept only the in-frame ones, dropping some. The table includes about 9,000 clones, about 90% detected once. Sequenced: FFPE invasive lung adenocarcinoma tissue. The receptor set was obtained from a person aged 70 to 85 with invasive lung adenocarcinoma.

The rearrangement uses TRBV10-1 and TRBJ1-5; D is perhaps TRBD1 (5 bases). CDR1 and CDR2 from the germline V gene are WNHNN and SYGVQD (reference sequence). The V end was cut by 8 bases, the J end by 7 bases, with 15 bases between. This CDR3 has 13 amino acids. The CDR3 loop reads CASQGSSGQPQHF. As DNA, the CDR3 is TGCGCCAGCCAGGGTTCATCGGGACAGCCCCAGCATTTT.

The chain carries TRBV7-9 and TRBJ1-5; D gene unclear. CDR1 is SEHNR and CDR2 is FQNEAQ in the germline V gene (reference sequence). This CDR3 has 13 residues. Trimming stripped 0 bases from V and 7 bases from J, with 7 bases between. CDR3 in DNA: TGTGCCAGCAGCTTAGCGGGGTCACAGCCCCAGCATTTT. It encodes CASSLAGSQPQHF.

The chain carries TRBV30 and TRBJ1-1, with a tentative D call TRBD1 (6 bases). The V gene lost 3 bases and the J gene lost 11 bases, with 22 bases spanning the gap. Germline V gene sequence: CDR1 GTSNPN, CDR2 SVGIG (reference sequence). CDR3 length: 14 amino acids. The CDR3 DNA reads as TGTGCCTGGAGGCAACAGGGAAAGGGGGTTGTGGCTTTCTTT. Its protein product is CAWRQQGKGVVAFF.

The chain is built from TRBV5-4 and TRBJ2-3; no clear D. There are 15 residues in the CDR3. V was shortened by 0 bases and J by 0 bases, with 8 bases between the two germline ends. Germline V CDR1 and CDR2: SGHNT, YYREEE (reference sequence). The CDR3, as DNA: TGTGCCAGCAGCTTGGTGGGGTCTAGCACAGATACGCAGTATTTT. Its translation: CASSLVGSSTDTQYF.

The chain carries TRBV11-2 and TRBJ2-1; 9 bases match TRBD2. The V and J ends lost 4 bases and 5 bases, in that order; junction bases with no gene match: 6. Germline values: CDR1 SGHAT, CDR2 FQNNGV. The CDR3 has 15 amino acids. DNA for the CDR3: TGTGCCAGCAGCTCCCGACTAGCGGAGGACAATGAGCAGTTCTTC. Encoded protein: CASSSRLAEDNEQFF. Full variable domain (rest looked up from reference TRBV11-2 and TRBJ2-1): EAGVAQSPRYKIIEKRQSVAFWCNPISGHATLYWYQQILGQGPKLLIQFQNNGVVDDSQLPKDRFSAERLKGVDSTLKIQPAKLEDSAVYLCASSSRLAEDNEQFFGPGTRLTVL.

This rearrangement joins TRBV5-1 to TRBJ2-7; TRBD1 matches 8 bases. Germline V gene lookup returns CDR1 SGHRS and CDR2 YFSETQ. The trim removed 4 bases at V and 3 bases at J, leaving 6 bases unmatched. The CDR3 is 14 amino acids. CDR3 residues: CASSLPDRVYEQYF. DNA for the CDR3: TGCGCCAGCAGCCTCCCGGACAGGGTCTACGAGCAGTACTTC.

The chain carries TRBV30 and TRBJ1-1, with 7 bases matching TRBD1. The CDR3 loop spans 12 amino acids. CDR1 and CDR2 from the germline V gene are GTSNPN and SVGIG (reference sequence). Trimming at V came to 5 bases and at J to 5 bases, leaving 5 bases not matched to a gene. The CDR3 is CAWATGWTEAFF. CDR3 nucleotide sequence: TGTGCCTGGGCGACAGGGTGGACTGAAGCTTTCTTT.

J is TRBJ2-3 and V is TRBV7-2; D not resolved. Trimming removed 7 bases from V and 4 bases from J, with 15 bases in between. The CDR3 extends over 14 amino acids. Germline assignment: CDR1 SGHTA and CDR2 FQGNSA. The CDR3 DNA reads TGTGCCAGCACCCAAAGCCTTAGCTCAGATACGCAGTATTTT. Protein: CASTQSLSSDTQYF. Full variable domain (remainder filled in from reference TRBV7-2 and TRBJ2-3): GAGVSQSPSNKVTEKGKDVELRCDPISGHTALYWYRQSLGQGLEFLIYFQGNSAPDKSGLPSDRFSAERTGGSVSTLTIQRTQQEDSAVYLCASTQSLSSDTQYFGPGTRLTVL.

CDR3 amino acids: CASRAGRNTEAFF. The CDR3 DNA reads TGTGCCAGCAGGGCAGGCCGGAACACTGAAGCTTTCTTT. The chain combines TRBV25-1 with TRBJ1-1, with D unresolved. There are 13 residues in the CDR3. The ends were cut back, 6 bases at V and 1 base at J, with 9 bases in the middle. Germline CDR1 and CDR2: MGHDK and SYGVNS. Combining the CDR3 with reference TRBV25-1 and TRBJ1-1 gives the whole variable domain EADIYQTPRYLVIGTGKKITLECSQTMGHDKMYWYQQDPGMELHLIHYSYGVNSTEKGDLSSESTVSRIRTEHFPLTLESARPSHTSQYLCASRAGRNTEAFFGQGTRLTVV.

The V gene is TRBV25-1, the J gene TRBJ2-5; D could derive from TRBD1 or TRBD2 (6 bases each). There are 12 residues in the CDR3. Trimming stripped 4 bases from V and 10 bases from J, with 13 bases between. Germline V gene data show CDR1 as MGHDK and CDR2 as SYGVNS. CDR3 in DNA: TGTGCCAGCAGTGCGGGGGCCCTAGACCAGTACTTC. This sequence encodes CASSAGALDQYF.

The chain joins TRBV28 to TRBJ1-5, with unresolved D. V was shortened by 4 bases and J by 7 bases, with 20 bases between the two germline ends. There are 16 residues in the CDR3. Germline V gene data show CDR1 as MDHEN and CDR2 as SYDVKM. In nucleotides, the CDR3 is TGTGCCAGCAGTTCAACCGGGGATAGAGGTGACCAGCCCCAGCATTTT. Translated, it gives CASSSTGDRGDQPQHF.

The rearrangement links TRBV6-1 to TRBJ2-1, with D perhaps TRBD2 (5 bases). Trimming stripped 10 bases from V and 7 bases from J, with 14 bases between. Germline CDR1 and CDR2: MNHNS and SASEGT. The CDR3 spans 12 residues. CDR3 DNA: TGTGCCAACCTAGCTTTGACAAATGAGCAGTTCTTC. It specifies CANLALTNEQFF.

The chain couples TRBV2 to TRBJ1-1; 11 bases align to TRBD1. The CDR3 covers 14 residues. Germline CDR1 is SNHLY and CDR2 is FYNNEI. The V and J ends lost 7 bases and 11 bases, in that order; junction bases with no gene match: 12. The CDR3, as DNA: TGTGCCAGCACAGGACAGGGGGCGTTCGGGTGGGCTTTCTTT. Translated, it gives CASTGQGAFGWAFF. The entire variable domain, with the rest obtained from reference TRBV2 and TRBJ1-1, is as follows: EPEVTQTPSHQVTQMGQEVILRCVPISNHLYFYWYRQILGQKVEFLVSFYNNEISEKSEIFDDQFSVERPDGSNFTLKIRSTKLEDSAMYFCASTGQGAFGWAFFGQGTRLTVV.

This rearrangement joins TRBV4-1 to TRBJ2-5, with 12 bases aligning to TRBD2. V lost 4 bases and J lost 1; bases outside the gene matches: 7. There are 17 residues in the CDR3. Germline loops: CDR1 MGHRA, CDR2 YSYEKL. CDR3 protein: CASSPRTSGNLQETQYF. The CDR3 region has the DNA TGCGCCAGCAGCCCTCGGACTAGCGGGAACCTCCAAGAGACCCAGTACTTC.

This chain uses TRBV5-1 with TRBJ2-1; 8 bases are shared with TRBD1. V shed 1 base, J shed 5 bases, and the junction held 5 bases outside the gene matches. The CDR3 contains 15 residues. Per germline, CDR1 SGHRS and CDR2 YFSETQ. This CDR3 is CASSLWQGAHNEQFF. The CDR3 bases are TGCGCCAGCAGCTTGTGGCAGGGGGCCCACAATGAGCAGTTCTTC.

The chain carries TRBV30 and TRBJ1-3; D gene unclear. CDR3 length: 15 amino acids. Deletions cut 0 bases from V and 4 bases from J, with 13 bases between. Germline V gene sequence: CDR1 GTSNPN, CDR2 SVGIG (reference sequence). This CDR3 reads CAWSVSGLGGNTIYF. In DNA form, the CDR3 reads TGTGCCTGGAGTGTCTCGGGGTTGGGAGGAAACACCATATATTTT. Together with reference TRBV30 and TRBJ1-3, the CDR3 gives the full variable domain: SQTIHQWPATLVQPVGSPLSLECTVEGTSNPNLYWYRQAAGRGLQLLFYSVGIGQISSEVPQNLSASRPQDRQFILSSKKLLLSDSGFYLCAWSVSGLGGNTIYFGEGSWLTVV.

This clone was detected only once. The chain uses TRBV4-1 and TRBJ2-7, with TRBD2 identical over 12 bases. This CDR3 is built from 18 residues. The ends lost 4 bases at V and 7 bases at J; junction bases unmatched: 17. From germline, CDR1 is MGHRA and CDR2 YSYEKL. CDR3 nucleotide sequence: TGCGCCAGCAGCCGAAATCCTAGCGGGGGGGGTTTGTCATATGAGCAGTACTTC. Protein: CASSRNPSGGGLSYEQYF.

The rearrangement joins TRBV10-3 to TRBJ2-6, with no clear D. The CDR3 loop spans 15 amino acids. The V and J ends lost 3 bases and 0 bases respectively, with 6 bases between them. Germline lookup yields CDR1 ENHRY and CDR2 SYGVKD. The DNA for the CDR3 is TGTGCCATCAGTGATTCGAGCTCTGGGGCCAACGTCCTGACTTTC. Its translation is CAISDSSSGANVLTF.

The chain is built from TRBV5-1 and TRBJ1-5; TRBD1 agrees at 9 bases. There are 14 residues in the CDR3. From germline, CDR1 is SGHRS and CDR2 YFSETQ. Trimming took 4 bases from V and 4 from J; bases not matched to a gene: 3. In nucleotides, the CDR3 is TGCGCCAGCAGCCCCGGGACAGGGAATCAGCCCCAGCATTTT. As protein: CASSPGTGNQPQHF.

The V and J genes are TRBV4-1 and TRBJ2-2; weak D call: TRBD2 (6 bases). Per germline, CDR1 MGHRA and CDR2 YSYEKL. The V and J ends lost 4 bases and 4 bases respectively, with 25 bases between them. The CDR3 covers 19 residues. For the CDR3, the DNA is TGCGCCAGCAGCCTACCCCTCGAAACCCTAGGGAGGCGCACCGGGGAGCTGTTTTTT. Its protein is CASSLPLETLGRRTGELFF.

The chain couples TRBV5-3 to TRBJ1-5, with D possibly matching TRBD1 (5 bases). TRBV5-3 is classed as an ORF, of uncertain function. V was trimmed by 0 bases and J by 7 bases, leaving 14 bases between them. There are 15 residues in the CDR3. The CDR3 reads CARSLDRGSGQPQHF. DNA for the CDR3: TGTGCCAGAAGCTTGGATCGGGGCAGTGGCCAGCCCCAGCATTTT.

The gene calls are TRBV5-1 and TRBJ1-2, with D uncertain. Trimming stripped 0 bases from V and 5 bases from J, with 11 bases between. Germline assignment: CDR1 SGHRS and CDR2 YFSETQ. This CDR3 comprises 14 residues. The CDR3 DNA is TGCGCCAGCAGCTTGGAGGAGGGTGGGTATGGCTACACCTTC. Its translation is CASSLEEGGYGYTF.

In the case of this clone: The sample contains more than one DNA sequence encoding this CDR3. J is TRBJ1-3 and V is TRBV19; the match to TRBD1 covers 8 bases. The junction had 8 bases not matched to a gene; V was cut back by 6 bases and J by 4 bases. Germline CDR1 reads LNHDA; CDR2 reads SQIVND (reference sequence). This CDR3 is built from 15 residues. In DNA, the CDR3 is TGTGCCAGTAGCCGTGGACAGGGAGCCGGAAACACCATATATTTT. The encoded protein is CASSRGQGAGNTIYF.

The chain recombines TRBV27 with TRBJ1-2, with TRBD1 matching over 7 bases. The trim removed 5 bases at V and 4 bases at J, leaving 4 bases unmatched. Germline CDR1 reads MNHEY; CDR2 reads SMNVEV (reference sequence). This CDR3 has 13 residues. CDR3 in amino acids: CASSPDRIYGYTF. In DNA, the CDR3 is TGTGCCAGCAGTCCGGACAGGATCTATGGCTACACCTTC.

This clone showed up just a few times. The rearrangement links TRBV2 to TRBJ2-3, with D perhaps TRBD1 (5 bases). The length of the CDR3 is 14 residues. The germline gives CDR1 SNHLY, CDR2 FYNNEI. Trimming stripped 6 bases from V and 2 bases from J, with 12 bases between. The CDR3 DNA reads TGTGCCAGCAGGCTCGACAGCCACACAGATACGCAGTATTTT. Translation: CASRLDSHTDTQYF.

The chain uses TRBV19 and TRBJ2-2; a possible D gene is TRBD1 (6 bases). The CDR3 has 14 amino acids. Germline assignment: CDR1 LNHDA and CDR2 SQIVND (reference sequence). Trimming took off 7 bases at V and 6 bases at J, with 15 bases between the two ends. Here the CDR3 DNA reads TGTGCCAGTAAAGGGCAGGGGTGGTCCGGGGAGCTGTTTTTT. Amino acid sequence: CASKGQGWSGELFF.

In nucleotides, the CDR3 is TGTGCCAGCAGGTATACAGTGGAGGCGGGGACTGAAGCTTTCTTT. Amino acids: CASRYTVEAGTEAFF. The chain combines TRBV6-1 with TRBJ1-1, with unresolved D. The CDR3 is 15 residues long. Germline V gene data show CDR1 as MNHNS and CDR2 as SASEGT. V was pared by 6 bases and J by 5 bases, with 19 bases between.